The subject of this entry is one T cell receptor (beta chain). The use of a sample-barcoded 5' primer and a J-beta primer mix characterized a second PCR of roughly 6 to 11 cycles. A tag from a template-switch adaptor with 12 random nucleotides marked each cDNA molecule. TCRdb re-analysed the 5' RACE reads in MiXCR, keeping a single row per CDR3 protein. The profile shows about 640,000 distinct CDR3 sequences, roughly three fifths of them singletons. This record belongs to a study of blood T cells in healthy people across ages. Germline V CDR1 and CDR2: SNHLY, FYNNEI. CDR3 length: 14 amino acids. V lost 4 bases and J 5 bases, leaving 12 bases between the germline ends.

This chain links TRBV2 with TRBJ2-1; weak D call: TRBD1 (6 bases). The sequence was obtained from a man between 60 and 70 years old in good health. The sequencing input was blood. CDR3 in amino acids: CASSGGPPHNEQFF. The CDR3 bases are TGTGCCAGCAGTGGGGGGCCCCCCCACAATGAGCAGTTCTTC.